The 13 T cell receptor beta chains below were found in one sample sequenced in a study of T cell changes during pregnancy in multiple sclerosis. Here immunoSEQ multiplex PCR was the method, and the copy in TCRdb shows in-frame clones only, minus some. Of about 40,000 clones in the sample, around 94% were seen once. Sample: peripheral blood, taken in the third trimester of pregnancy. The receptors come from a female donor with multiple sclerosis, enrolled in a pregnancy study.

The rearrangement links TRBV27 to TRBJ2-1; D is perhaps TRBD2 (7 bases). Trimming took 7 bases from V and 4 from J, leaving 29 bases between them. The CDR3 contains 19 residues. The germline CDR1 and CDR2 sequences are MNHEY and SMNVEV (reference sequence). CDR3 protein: CASTSDRTQLGRGYNEQFF. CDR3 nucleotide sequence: TGTGCCAGCACTTCCGACAGGACCCAACTAGGGCGGGGGTACAATGAGCAGTTCTTC.

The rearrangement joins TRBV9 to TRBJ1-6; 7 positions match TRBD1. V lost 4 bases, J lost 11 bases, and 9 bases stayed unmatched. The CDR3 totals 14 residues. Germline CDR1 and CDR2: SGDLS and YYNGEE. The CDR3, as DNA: TGTGCCAGCAGCACTCGACAGGGTTCGGCACCCCTCCACTTT. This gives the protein CASSTRQGSAPLHF.

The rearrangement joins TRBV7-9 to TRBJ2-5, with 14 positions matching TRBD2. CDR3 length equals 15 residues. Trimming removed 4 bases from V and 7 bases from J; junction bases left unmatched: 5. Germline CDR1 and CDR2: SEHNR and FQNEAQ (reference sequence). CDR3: CASSSGLAGGGTQYF. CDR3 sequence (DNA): TGTGCCAGCAGCTCCGGACTAGCGGGAGGCGGGACCCAGTACTTC.

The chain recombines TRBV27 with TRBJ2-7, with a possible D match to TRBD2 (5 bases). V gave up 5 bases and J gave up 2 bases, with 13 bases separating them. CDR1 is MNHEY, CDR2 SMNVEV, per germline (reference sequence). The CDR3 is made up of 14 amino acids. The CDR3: CASSPREQTYEQYF. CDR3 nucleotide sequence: TGTGCCAGCAGTCCGAGGGAGCAAACCTACGAGCAGTACTTC.

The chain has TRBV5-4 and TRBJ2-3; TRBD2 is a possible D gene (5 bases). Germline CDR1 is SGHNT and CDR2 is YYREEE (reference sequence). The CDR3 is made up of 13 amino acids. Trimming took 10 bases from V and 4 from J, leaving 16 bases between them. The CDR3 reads CAWKRNGADTQYF. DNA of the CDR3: TGTGCCTGGAAAAGGAACGGGGCAGATACGCAGTATTTT. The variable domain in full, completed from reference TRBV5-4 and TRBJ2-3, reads ETGVTQSPTHLIKTRGQQVTLRCSSQSGHNTVSWYQQALGQGPQFIFQYYREEENGRGNFPPRFSGLQFPNYSSELNVNALELDDSALYLCAWKRNGADTQYFGPGTRLTVL.

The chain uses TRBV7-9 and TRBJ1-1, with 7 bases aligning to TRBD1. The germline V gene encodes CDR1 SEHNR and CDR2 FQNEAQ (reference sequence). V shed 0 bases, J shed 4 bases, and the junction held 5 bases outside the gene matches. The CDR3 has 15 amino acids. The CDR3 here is CASSLATGWVTEAFF. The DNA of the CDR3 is TGTGCCAGCAGCTTAGCGACAGGGTGGGTCACTGAAGCTTTCTTT.

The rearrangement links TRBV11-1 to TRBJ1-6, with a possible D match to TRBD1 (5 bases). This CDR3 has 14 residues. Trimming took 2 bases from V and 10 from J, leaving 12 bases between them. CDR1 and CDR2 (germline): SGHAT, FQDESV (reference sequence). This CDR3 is CASSLRSGRSPLHF. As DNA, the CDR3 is TGTGCCAGCAGCTTACGCTCAGGGCGATCACCCCTCCACTTT.

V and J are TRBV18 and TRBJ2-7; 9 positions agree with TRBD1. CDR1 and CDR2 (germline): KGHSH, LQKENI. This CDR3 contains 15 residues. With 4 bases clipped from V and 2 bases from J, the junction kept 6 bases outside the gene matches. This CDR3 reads CASSQPGQGPYEQYF. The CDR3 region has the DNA TGTGCCAGCTCACAGCCGGGACAGGGACCCTACGAGCAGTACTTC. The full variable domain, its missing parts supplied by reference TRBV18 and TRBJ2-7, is NAGVMQNPRHLVRRRGQEARLRCSPMKGHSHVYWYRQLPEEGLKFMVYLQKENIIDESGMPKERFSAEFPKEGPSILRIQQVVRGDSAAYFCASSQPGQGPYEQYFGPGTRLTVT.

DNA for the CDR3: TGTGCCAGCAGCTCAGGACTAGCGGGAGAACATGAGCAGTTCTTC. As protein: CASSSGLAGEHEQFF. The chain carries TRBV11-3 and TRBJ2-1; TRBD2 aligns across 13 bases. Germline CDR1 and CDR2: SGHNT and YENEEA. The CDR3 is 15 residues long. V shed 4 bases and J 8 bases; nucleotides not matched to a gene: 5. Drawing the rest from reference TRBV11-3 and TRBJ2-1, the complete variable domain is EAGVVQSPRYKIIEKKQPVAFWCNPISGHNTLYWYLQNLGQGPELLIRYENEEAVDDSQLPKDRFSAERLKGVDSTLKIQPAELGDSAVYLCASSSGLAGEHEQFFGPGTRLTVL.

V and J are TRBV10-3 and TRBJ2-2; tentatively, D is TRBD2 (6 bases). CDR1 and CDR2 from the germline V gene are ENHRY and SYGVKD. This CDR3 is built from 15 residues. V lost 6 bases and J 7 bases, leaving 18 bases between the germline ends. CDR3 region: CAISLATSMGGELFF. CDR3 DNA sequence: TGTGCCATCAGCCTAGCGACGTCTATGGGCGGGGAGCTGTTTTTT.

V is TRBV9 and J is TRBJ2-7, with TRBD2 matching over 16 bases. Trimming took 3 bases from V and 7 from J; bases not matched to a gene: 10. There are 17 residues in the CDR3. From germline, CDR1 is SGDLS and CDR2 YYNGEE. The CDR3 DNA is TGTGCCAGCAGCGCGTCCGGGACTAGCGGGGGGGAGGGTGAGCAGTACTTC. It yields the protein CASSASGTSGGEGEQYF.

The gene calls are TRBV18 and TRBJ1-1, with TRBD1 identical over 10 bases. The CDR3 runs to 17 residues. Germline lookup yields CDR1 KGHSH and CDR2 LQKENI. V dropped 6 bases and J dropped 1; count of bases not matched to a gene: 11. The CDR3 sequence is CASSPDRGQVGNTEAFF. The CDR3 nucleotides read TGTGCCAGCTCCCCCGACAGGGGGCAGGTAGGGAACACTGAAGCTTTCTTT. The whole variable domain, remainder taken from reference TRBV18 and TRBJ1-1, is NAGVMQNPRHLVRRRGQEARLRCSPMKGHSHVYWYRQLPEEGLKFMVYLQKENIIDESGMPKERFSAEFPKEGPSILRIQQVVRGDSAAYFCASSPDRGQVGNTEAFFGQGTRLTVV.

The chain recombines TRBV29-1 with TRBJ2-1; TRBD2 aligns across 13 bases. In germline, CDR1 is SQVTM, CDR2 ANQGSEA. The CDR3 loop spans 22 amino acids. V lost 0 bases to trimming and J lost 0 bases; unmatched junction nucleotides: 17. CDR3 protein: CSVEDPPGLGTSGVSSYNEQFF. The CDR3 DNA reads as TGCAGCGTTGAAGACCCCCCTGGCCTCGGGACTAGCGGGGTAAGCTCCTACAATGAGCAGTTCTTC.